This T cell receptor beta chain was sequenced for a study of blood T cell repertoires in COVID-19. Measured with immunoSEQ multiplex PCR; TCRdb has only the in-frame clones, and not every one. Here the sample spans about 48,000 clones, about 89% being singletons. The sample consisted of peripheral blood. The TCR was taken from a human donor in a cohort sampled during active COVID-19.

CDR3 residues: CASSLEAGASYEQYF. CDR3 DNA: TGTGCCAGCAGCTTGGAAGCGGGAGCCTCCTACGAGCAGTACTTC. The chain is built from TRBV5-4 and TRBJ2-7; the match to TRBD2 covers 8 bases. CDR1 is SGHNT, CDR2 YYREEE, per germline (reference sequence). Trimming took 0 bases from V and 0 from J; bases not matched to a gene: 2. The CDR3 has 15 residues.